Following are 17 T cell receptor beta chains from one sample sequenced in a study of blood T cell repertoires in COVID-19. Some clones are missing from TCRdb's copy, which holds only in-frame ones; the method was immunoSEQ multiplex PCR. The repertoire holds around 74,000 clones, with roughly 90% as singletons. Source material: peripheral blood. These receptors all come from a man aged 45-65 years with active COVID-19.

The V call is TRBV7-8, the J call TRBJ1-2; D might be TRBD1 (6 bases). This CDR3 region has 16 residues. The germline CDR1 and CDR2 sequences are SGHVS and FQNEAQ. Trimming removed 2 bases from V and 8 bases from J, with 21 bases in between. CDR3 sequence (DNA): TGTGCCAGCAGCTTACTGGGAGGGCAGGGGCGGAGAGGCTACACCTTC. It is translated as CASSLLGGQGRRGYTF.

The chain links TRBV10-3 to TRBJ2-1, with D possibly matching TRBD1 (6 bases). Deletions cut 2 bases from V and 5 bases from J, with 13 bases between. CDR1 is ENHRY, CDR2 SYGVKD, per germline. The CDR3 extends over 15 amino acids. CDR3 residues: CAISEQGKSHNEQFF. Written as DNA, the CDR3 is TGTGCCATCAGTGAGCAGGGGAAATCCCACAATGAGCAGTTCTTC.

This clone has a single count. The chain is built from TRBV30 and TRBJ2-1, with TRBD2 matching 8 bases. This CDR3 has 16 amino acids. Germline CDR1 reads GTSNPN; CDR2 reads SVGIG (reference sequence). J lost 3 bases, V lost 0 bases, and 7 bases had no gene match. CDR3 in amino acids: CAWSVAIAGIYNEQFF. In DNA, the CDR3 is TGTGCCTGGAGTGTAGCTATAGCGGGGATCTACAATGAGCAGTTCTTC.

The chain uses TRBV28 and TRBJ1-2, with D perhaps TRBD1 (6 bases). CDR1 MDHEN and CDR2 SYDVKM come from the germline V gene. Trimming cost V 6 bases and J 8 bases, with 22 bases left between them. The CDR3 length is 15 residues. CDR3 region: CASSNGGRGTRGYTF. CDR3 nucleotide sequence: TGTGCCAGCAGCAATGGTGGCAGGGGAACTCGGGGCTACACCTTC.

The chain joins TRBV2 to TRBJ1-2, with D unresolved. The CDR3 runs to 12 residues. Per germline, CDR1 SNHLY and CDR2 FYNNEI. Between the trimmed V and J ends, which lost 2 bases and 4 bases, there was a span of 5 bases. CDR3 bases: TGTGCCAGCAGTGAATCGGTCTATGGCTACACCTTC. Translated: CASSESVYGYTF.

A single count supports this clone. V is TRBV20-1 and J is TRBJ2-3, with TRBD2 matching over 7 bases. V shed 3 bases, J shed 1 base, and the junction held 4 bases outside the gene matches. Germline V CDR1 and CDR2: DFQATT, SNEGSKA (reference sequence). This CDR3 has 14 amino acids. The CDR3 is CSASILAGTDTQYF. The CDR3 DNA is TGCAGTGCTAGTATCCTAGCGGGCACAGATACGCAGTATTTT.

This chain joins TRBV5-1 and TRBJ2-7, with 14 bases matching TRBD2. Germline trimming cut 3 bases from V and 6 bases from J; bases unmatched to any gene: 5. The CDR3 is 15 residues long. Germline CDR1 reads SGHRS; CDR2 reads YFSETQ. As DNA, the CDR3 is TGCGCCAGCAGCTCGACTAGCGGGGGGGCTCGCGAGCAGTACTTC. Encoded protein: CASSSTSGGAREQYF.

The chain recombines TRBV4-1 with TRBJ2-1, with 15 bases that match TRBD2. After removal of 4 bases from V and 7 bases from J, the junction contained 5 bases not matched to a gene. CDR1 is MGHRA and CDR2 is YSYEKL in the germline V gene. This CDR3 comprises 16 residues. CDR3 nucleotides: TGCGCCAGCAGCCGACGGACTAGCGGGGGGGAAAATGAGCAGTTCTTC. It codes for CASSRRTSGGENEQFF.

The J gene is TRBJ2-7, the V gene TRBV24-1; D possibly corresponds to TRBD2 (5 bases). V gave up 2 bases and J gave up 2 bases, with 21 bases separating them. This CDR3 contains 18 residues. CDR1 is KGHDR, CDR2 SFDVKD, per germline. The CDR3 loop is CATSDSYTGFGRTYEQYF. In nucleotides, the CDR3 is TGTGCCACCAGTGATTCCTACACGGGGTTCGGACGTACCTACGAGCAGTACTTC.

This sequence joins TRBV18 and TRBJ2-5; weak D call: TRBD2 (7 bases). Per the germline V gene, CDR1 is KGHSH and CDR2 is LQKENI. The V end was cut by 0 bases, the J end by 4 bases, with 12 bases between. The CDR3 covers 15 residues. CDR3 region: CASSPPTGGGETQYF. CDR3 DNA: TGTGCCAGCTCACCACCGACGGGGGGCGGAGAGACCCAGTACTTC.

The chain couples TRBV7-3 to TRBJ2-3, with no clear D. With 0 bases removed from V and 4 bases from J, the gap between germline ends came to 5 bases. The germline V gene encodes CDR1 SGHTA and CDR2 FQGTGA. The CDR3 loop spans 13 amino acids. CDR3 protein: CASSLTSSDTQYF. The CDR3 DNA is TGTGCCAGCAGCTTAACTTCATCAGATACGCAGTATTTT.

CDR3 DNA sequence: TGTGCCAGCAGCGTGGACGGGACAGGGGTCACCGGGGAGCTGTTTTTT. Translation gives CASSVDGTGVTGELFF. This chain uses TRBV5-4 with TRBJ2-2, with TRBD1 identical over 10 bases. CDR1 and CDR2 from the germline V gene are SGHNT and YYREEE (reference sequence). This CDR3 spans 16 amino acids. The junction had 7 bases not matched to a gene; V was cut back by 4 bases and J by 4 bases.

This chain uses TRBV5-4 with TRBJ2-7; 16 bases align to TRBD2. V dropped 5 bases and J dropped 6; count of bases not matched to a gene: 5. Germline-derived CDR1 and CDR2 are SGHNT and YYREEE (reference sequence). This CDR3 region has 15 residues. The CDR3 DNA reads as TGTGCCAGCAGTCTCGGGACTAGCGGGAGGGGCGAGCAGTACTTC. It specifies CASSLGTSGRGEQYF. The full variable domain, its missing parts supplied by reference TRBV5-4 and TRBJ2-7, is ETGVTQSPTHLIKTRGQQVTLRCSSQSGHNTVSWYQQALGQGPQFIFQYYREEENGRGNFPPRFSGLQFPNYSSELNVNALELDDSALYLCASSLGTSGRGEQYFGPGTRLTVT.

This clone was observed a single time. CDR3 in amino acids: CASSQGQADTQYF. The CDR3 DNA sequence: TGCGCCAGCAGCCAAGGCCAGGCAGATACGCAGTATTTT. The rearrangement uses TRBV4-3 and TRBJ2-3, with D unclear. CDR1 is LGHNA and CDR2 is YSLEER in the germline V gene. The CDR3 extends over 13 amino acids. Deletions cut 1 base from V and 4 bases from J, with 6 bases between.

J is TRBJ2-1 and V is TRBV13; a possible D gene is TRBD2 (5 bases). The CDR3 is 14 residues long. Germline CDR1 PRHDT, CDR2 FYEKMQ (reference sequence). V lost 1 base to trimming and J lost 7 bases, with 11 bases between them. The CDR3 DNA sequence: TGTGCCAGCAGCTTAGCGGGAAATGGTAATGAGCAGTTCTTC. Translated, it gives CASSLAGNGNEQFF.

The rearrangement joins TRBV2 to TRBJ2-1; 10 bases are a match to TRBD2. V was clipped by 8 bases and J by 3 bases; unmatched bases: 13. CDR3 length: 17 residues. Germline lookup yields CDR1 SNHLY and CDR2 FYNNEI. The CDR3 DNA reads TGTGCCAGCCCAGCAGGGCCGGGACTAGCGAACTACAATGAGCAGTTCTTC. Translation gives CASPAGPGLANYNEQFF.

The CDR3 is CATSRLAGSVEQFF. CDR3 coding DNA: TGTGCCACCAGCAGACTAGCGGGATCAGTTGAGCAGTTCTTC. The rearrangement uses TRBV15 and TRBJ2-1; TRBD2 agrees at 9 bases. Trimming removed 2 bases from V and 9 bases from J; junction bases left unmatched: 5. Germline loops: CDR1 LNHNV, CDR2 YYDKDF (reference sequence). The CDR3 is made up of 14 amino acids.